This T cell receptor (beta chain) was sequenced during a study of blood T cell repertoires in COVID-19. Turning to the study itself: Both acute and convalescent COVID-19 samples were obtained from the United States, Italy and Spain.

This clone was seen only a few times. Per germline, CDR1 SNHLY and CDR2 FYNNEI. Between the trimmed V and J ends, which lost 7 bases and 0 bases, there was a span of 16 bases. The CDR3 runs to 16 residues. Profiled with immunoSEQ multiplex PCR; TCRdb holds only in-frame clones, not every one. The data show 380,000 or so clones, with around 89% seen just once and 1% to 1.5% held by the top ten. The sample was peripheral blood. This clonotype was obtained from a man between 40 and 49 years old with acute or convalescent COVID-19. This chain links TRBV2 with TRBJ1-5; unclear D gene. The CDR3 region is CASKLSGFYSNQPQHF. CDR3 nucleotides: TGTGCCAGCAAATTATCCGGTTTTTATAGCAATCAGCCCCAGCATTTT.